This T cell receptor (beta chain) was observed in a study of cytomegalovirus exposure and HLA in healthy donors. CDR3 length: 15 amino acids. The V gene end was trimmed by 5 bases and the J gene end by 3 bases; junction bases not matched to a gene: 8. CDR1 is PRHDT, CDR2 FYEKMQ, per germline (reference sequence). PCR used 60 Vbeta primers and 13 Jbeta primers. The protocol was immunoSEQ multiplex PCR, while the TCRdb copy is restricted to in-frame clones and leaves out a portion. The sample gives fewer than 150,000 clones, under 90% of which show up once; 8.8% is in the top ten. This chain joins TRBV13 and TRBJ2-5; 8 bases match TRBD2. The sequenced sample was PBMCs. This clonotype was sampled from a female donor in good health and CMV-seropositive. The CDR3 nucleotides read TGTGCCAGCAGCCCAAAGCGGGGGAGGGAAGAGACCCAGTACTTC. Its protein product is CASSPKRGREETQYF.